This T cell receptor beta chain was obtained from a study of graft-versus-host responses after intestinal transplantation. About the study: Each recipient received anti-thymocyte globulin induction, then tacrolimus and steroids for about three years. Study-wide points: Within the allografts of patients who had graft-donor T cell macrochimerism, graft-versus-host to host-versus-graft clonal ratios were high. Among recipient marrow samples, GvH clones were found; some appeared first in ileum or blood.

Data came from immunoSEQ multiplex PCR; TCRdb stores just in-frame clones and leaves some out. The sample has a few thousand clones, 25% to 30% seen once. The authors seeded 200,000 CFSE-labeled responder cells together with 200,000 irradiated stimulator cells tagged with violet dye. After mixed lymphocyte reaction, dividing CD4+ and CD8+ responder T cells were sorted. The V and J ends lost 1 base and 8 bases, in that order; junction bases with no gene match: 5. Germline V gene data show CDR1 as LGHNA and CDR2 as YNFKEQ. The CDR3 extends over 15 amino acids. The material sequenced was alloreactive CD8+ T cells from a mixed lymphocyte reaction culture, taken before intestinal transplant. Described subset: CFSE-low proliferating T cells sorted from roughly 6-day pre-transplant mixed lymphocyte reaction (GvH or HvG direction). The rearrangement links TRBV4-2 to TRBJ1-6; 7 positions match TRBD1. This TCR was sampled from a human patient who received an intestinal transplant. The chain's CDR3 is CASSQGWDSYSPLHF. The DNA for the CDR3 is TGTGCCAGCAGCCAAGGATGGGACAGTTATTCACCCCTCCACTTT.